The 2 T cell receptor beta chains below all came from one sample that was sequenced in a study of T cell clonality in common variable immunodeficiency. Study results and limitations: Reportedly, TCR beta sequences from common variable immunodeficiency showed fewer deletions and N-nucleotide insertions.

TCRdb's copy holds only in-frame clones and misses some; the assay was immunoSEQ multiplex PCR. The sample is made up of roughly 9,900 clones, none counted only once. These receptors are not linked to any known antigen. Sequences were obtained from peripheral blood mononuclear cells. The receptors stem from a human donor with common variable immunodeficiency.

About this clone: The CDR3 goes on 3 residues after the read ends, and that part is filled in from the germline J gene. This rearrangement joins TRBV30 to TRBJ2-7; a weak D match, TRBD1 (6 bases). The V gene lost 2 bases and the J gene lost 0 bases, with 20 bases spanning the gap. This CDR3 region has 17 residues. Germline CDR1 and CDR2: GTSNPN and SVGIG (reference sequence). The CDR3 sequence is CAWSTTSQGSDSYEQYF. The DNA read from the CDR3 is TGTGCCTGGAGTACCACATCACAGGGTTCGGACTCCTACGAG. Combining the CDR3 with reference TRBV30 and TRBJ2-7 gives the whole variable domain SQTIHQWPATLVQPVGSPLSLECTVEGTSNPNLYWYRQAAGRGLQLLFYSVGIGQISSEVPQNLSASRPQDRQFILSSKKLLLSDSGFYLCAWSTTSQGSDSYEQYFGPGTRLTVT.

This clone was counted between two and nine times. The sequence runs out 3 residues before the end of the CDR3; the remainder is reconstructed from the germline J gene. V gene TRBV18 combines with J gene TRBJ2-5; D uncertain. The CDR3 runs 16 residues. Germline CDR1 is KGHSH and CDR2 is LQKENI. Trimming removed 4 bases at V and 0 bases at J, with 15 bases between. The covered CDR3 bases are TGTGCCAGCTCACTCCTAGACCTCCAGTACCAAGAGACC. Translation: CASSLLDLQYQET. The whole CDR3 is CASSLLDLQYQETQYF.